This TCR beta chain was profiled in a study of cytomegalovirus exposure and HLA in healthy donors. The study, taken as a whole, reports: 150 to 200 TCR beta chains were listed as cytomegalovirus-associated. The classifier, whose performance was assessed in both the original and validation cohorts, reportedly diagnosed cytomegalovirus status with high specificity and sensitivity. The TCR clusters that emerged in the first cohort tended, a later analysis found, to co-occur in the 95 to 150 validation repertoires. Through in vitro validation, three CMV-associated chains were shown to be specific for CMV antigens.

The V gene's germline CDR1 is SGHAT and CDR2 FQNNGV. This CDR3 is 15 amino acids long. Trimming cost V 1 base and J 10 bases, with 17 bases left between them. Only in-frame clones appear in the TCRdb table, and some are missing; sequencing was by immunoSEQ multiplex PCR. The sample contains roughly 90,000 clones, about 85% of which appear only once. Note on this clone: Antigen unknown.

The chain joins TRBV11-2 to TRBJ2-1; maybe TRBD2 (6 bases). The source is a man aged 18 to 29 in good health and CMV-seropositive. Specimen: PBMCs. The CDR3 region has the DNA TGTGCCAGCAGCTTAGCGGGAGAACCGGCCGGCGAGCAGTTCTTC. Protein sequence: CASSLAGEPAGEQFF.